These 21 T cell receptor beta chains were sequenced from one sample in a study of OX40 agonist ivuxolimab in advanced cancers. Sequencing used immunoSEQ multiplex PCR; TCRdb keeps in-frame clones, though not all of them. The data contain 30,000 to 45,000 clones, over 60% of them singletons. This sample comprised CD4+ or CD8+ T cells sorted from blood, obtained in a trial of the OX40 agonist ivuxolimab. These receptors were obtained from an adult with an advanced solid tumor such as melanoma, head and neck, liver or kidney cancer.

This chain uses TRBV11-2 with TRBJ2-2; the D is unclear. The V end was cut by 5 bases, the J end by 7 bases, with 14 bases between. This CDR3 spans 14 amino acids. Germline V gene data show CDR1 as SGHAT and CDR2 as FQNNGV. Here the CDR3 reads CASSLVTLVGELFF. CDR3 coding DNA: TGTGCCAGCAGCCTAGTGACTTTGGTCGGGGAGCTGTTTTTT.

The CDR3 region is CASSYGVAGGRNEQFF. The CDR3 DNA is TGTGCCAGCAGTTATGGGGTAGCGGGGGGGAGAAATGAGCAGTTCTTC. The chain carries TRBV28 and TRBJ2-1; 11 positions agree with TRBD2. Germline V gene data show CDR1 as MDHEN and CDR2 as SYDVKM. V shed 4 bases, J shed 7 bases, and the junction held 9 bases outside the gene matches. The length of the CDR3 is 16 residues.

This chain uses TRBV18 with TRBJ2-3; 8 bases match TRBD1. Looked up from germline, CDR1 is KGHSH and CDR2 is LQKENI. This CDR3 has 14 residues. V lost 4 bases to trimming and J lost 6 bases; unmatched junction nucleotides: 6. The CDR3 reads CASSRQGLSDTQYF. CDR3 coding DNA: TGTGCCAGCTCACGACAGGGGTTATCGGATACGCAGTATTTT.

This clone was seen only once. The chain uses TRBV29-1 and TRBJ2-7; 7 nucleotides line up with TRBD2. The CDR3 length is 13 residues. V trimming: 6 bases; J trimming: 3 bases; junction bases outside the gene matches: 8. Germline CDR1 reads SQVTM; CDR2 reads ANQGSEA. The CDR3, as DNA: TGCAGCGTAAGCCGGGAGGTCGACTACGAGCAGTACTTC. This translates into CSVSREVDYEQYF.

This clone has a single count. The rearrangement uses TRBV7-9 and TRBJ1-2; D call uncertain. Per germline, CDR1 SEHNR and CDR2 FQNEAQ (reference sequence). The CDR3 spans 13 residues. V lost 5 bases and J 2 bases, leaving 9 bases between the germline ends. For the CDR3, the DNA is TGTGCCAGCAGCCCTTGGTTAAACTATGGCTACACCTTC. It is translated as CASSPWLNYGYTF.

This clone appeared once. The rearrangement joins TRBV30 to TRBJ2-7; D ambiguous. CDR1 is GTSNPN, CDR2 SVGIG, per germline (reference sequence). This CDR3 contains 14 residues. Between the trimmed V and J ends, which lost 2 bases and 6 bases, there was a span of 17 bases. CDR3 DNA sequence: TGTGCCTGGAGTCCTGGGGTCAGGTTCCGCGAGCAGTACTTC. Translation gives CAWSPGVRFREQYF.

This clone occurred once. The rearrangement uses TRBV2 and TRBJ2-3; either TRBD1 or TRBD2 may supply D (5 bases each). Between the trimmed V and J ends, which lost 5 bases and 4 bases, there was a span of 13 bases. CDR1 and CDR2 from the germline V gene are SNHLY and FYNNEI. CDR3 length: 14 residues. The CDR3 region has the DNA TGTGCCAGCAGTACCTCGGGGCTCTCAGATACGCAGTATTTT. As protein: CASSTSGLSDTQYF.

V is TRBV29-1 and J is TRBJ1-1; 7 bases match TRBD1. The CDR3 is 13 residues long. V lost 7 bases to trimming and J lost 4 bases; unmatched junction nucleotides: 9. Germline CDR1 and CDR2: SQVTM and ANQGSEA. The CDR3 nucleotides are TGCAGCGGTGACAGGGCGGGTGTCACTGAAGCTTTCTTT. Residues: CSGDRAGVTEAFF. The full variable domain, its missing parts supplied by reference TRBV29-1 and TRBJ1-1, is SAVISQKPSRDICQRGTSLTIQCQVDSQVTMMFWYRQQPGQSLTLIATANQGSEATYESGFVIDKFPISRPNLTFSTLTVSNMSPEDSSIYLCSGDRAGVTEAFFGQGTRLTVV.

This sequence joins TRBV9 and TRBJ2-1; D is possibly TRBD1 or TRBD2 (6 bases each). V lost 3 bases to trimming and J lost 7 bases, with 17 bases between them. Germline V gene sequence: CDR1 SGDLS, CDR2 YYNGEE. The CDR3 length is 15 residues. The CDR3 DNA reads TGTGCCAGCAGCGAAAGAGGGGGAGGCGGAAATGAGCAGTTCTTC. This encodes CASSERGGGGNEQFF.

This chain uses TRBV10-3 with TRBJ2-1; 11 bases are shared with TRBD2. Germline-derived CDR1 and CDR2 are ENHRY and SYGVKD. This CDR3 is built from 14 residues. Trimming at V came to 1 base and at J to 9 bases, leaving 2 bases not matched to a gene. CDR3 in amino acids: CAISEFTSGGEQFF. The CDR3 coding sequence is TGTGCCATCAGTGAGTTCACTAGCGGGGGTGAGCAGTTCTTC.

CDR3 residues: CASSYLPKAGQPQHF. The CDR3 DNA sequence: TGTGCCAGCAGTTACTTGCCCAAGGCGGGACAGCCCCAGCATTTT. J is TRBJ1-5 and V is TRBV6-6; D not resolved. Trimming cost V 1 base and J 7 bases, with 14 bases left between them. CDR3 size: 15 residues. Germline V gene data show CDR1 as MNHNY and CDR2 as SVGAGI (reference sequence).

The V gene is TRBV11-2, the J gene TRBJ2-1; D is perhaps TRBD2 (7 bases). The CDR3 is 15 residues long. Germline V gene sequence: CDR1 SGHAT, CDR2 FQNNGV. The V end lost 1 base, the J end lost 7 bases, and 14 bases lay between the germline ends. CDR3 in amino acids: CASSLGWGGRNEQFF. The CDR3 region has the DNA TGTGCCAGCAGCTTAGGGTGGGGGGGCCGAAATGAGCAGTTCTTC.

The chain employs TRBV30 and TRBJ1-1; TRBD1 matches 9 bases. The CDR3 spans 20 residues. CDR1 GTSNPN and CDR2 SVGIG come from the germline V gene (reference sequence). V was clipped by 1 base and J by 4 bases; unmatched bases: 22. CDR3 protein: CAWSDGGQGHWGTVGTEAFF. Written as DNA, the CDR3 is TGTGCCTGGAGTGACGGGGGACAGGGTCATTGGGGAACTGTGGGCACTGAAGCTTTCTTT.

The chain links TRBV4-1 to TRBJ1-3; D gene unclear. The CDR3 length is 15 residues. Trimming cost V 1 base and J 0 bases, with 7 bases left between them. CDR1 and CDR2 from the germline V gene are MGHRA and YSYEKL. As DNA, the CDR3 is TGCGCCAGCAGCCAAGTAACGAGCTCTGGAAACACCATATATTTT. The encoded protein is CASSQVTSSGNTIYF.

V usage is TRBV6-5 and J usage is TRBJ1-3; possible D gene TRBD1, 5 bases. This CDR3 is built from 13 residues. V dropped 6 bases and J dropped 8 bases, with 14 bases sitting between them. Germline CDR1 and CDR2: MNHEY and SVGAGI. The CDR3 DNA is TGTGCCAGCAGCCCAGGGAGGGAAGACACCATATATTTT. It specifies CASSPGREDTIYF.

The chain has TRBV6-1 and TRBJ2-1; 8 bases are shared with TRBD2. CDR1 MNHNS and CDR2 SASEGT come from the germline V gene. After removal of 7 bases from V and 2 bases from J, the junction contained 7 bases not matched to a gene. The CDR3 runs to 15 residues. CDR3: CASTRDGGAYNEQFF. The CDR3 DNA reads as TGTGCCAGCACAAGAGACGGGGGGGCCTACAATGAGCAGTTCTTC.

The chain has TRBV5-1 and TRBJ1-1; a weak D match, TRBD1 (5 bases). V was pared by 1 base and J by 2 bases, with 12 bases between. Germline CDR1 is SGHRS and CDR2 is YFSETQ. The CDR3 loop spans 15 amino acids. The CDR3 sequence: CASSLSTGGNTEAFF. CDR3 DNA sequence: TGCGCCAGCAGCTTGAGTACGGGGGGTAACACTGAAGCTTTCTTT.

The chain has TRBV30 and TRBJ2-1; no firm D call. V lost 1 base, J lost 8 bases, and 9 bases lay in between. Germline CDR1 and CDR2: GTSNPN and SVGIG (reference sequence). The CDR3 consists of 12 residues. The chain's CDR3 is CAWSAVWDEQFF. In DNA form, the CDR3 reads TGTGCCTGGAGTGCCGTATGGGATGAGCAGTTCTTC.

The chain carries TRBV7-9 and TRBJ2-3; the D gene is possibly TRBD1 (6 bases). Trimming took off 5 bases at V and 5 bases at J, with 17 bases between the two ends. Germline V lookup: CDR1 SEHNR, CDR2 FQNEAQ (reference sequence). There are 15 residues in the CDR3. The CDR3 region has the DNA TGTGCCAGCAGCCCCTCAGGGGCCGCTCGAGATACGCAGTATTTT. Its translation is CASSPSGAARDTQYF.

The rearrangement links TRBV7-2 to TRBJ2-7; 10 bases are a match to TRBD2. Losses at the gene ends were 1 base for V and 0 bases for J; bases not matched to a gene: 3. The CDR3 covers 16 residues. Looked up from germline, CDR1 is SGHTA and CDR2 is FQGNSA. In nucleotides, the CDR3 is TGTGCCAGCAGCTTAGTGGGACTAGCGAGCTCCTACGAGCAGTACTTC. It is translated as CASSLVGLASSYEQYF.

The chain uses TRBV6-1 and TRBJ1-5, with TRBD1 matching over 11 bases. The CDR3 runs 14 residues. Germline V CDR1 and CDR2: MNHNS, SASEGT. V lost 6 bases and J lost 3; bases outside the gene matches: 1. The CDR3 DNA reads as TGTGCCAGCAGCGGACAGGGGGCCAATCAGCCCCAGCATTTT. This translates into CASSGQGANQPQHF.